What follows are 24 T cell receptor beta chains derived from one specimen sequenced in a study of regulatory T cells in long-lasting Graves disease (dated by TCRdb to the early 2020s). Library preparation employed multiplex PCR. The sequencer listed for this sample is Illumina HiSeq 4000. TCR beta libraries were built with iRepertoire HTBI primers and Arm-PCR amplification of CDR3 regions. TCRdb passed the public sequencing reads through fastp at Q25 and MiXCR, retaining productive beta sequences. Each record represents a unique CDR3 protein, reported with the most common genes and DNA among its rows. The sample table holds about 450,000 distinct CDR3 sequences, of which 20% to 25% were seen once. The ten largest make up roughly a quarter of the sample. The intended sense of this specimen's time point label: persistent/refractory GD, antithyroid drugs over 5 years with positive TRAb. RNA was extracted from PBMCs in TRIzol for both TCR sequencing and RNA sequencing.

The specimen was peripheral blood mononuclear cells (PBMCs), collected when the disease was refractory, from a patient treated with antithyroid drugs. These receptors originate from a female donor with Graves disease.

This clonotype was counted many times. The chain has TRBV6-5 and TRBJ1-1; D unclear. Germline-derived CDR1 and CDR2 are MNHEY and SVGAGI. V was shortened by 0 bases and J by 0 bases, with 11 bases between the two germline ends. The length of the CDR3 is 16 residues. The CDR3 here is CASSYSIPSMNTEAFF. CDR3 nucleotide sequence: TGTGCCAGCAGTTACTCGATTCCTTCTATGAACACTGAAGCTTTCTTT.

This clonotype was detected a few times. V is TRBV18 and J is TRBJ1-2, with TRBD1 matching 8 bases. Per the germline V gene, CDR1 is KGHSH and CDR2 is LQKENI. V shed 5 bases and J 4 bases; nucleotides not matched to a gene: 3. This CDR3 is built from 13 residues. The CDR3 here is CASSTTGAYGYTF. CDR3 nucleotides: TGTGCCAGCTCAACGACAGGGGCCTATGGCTACACCTTC.

This clonotype was recorded once. This clone may be a read error of a much larger clone one base away. The genes are TRBV20-1 and TRBJ2-7; D possibly matches TRBD1 or TRBD2 (5 bases each). The CDR3 is 13 amino acids. V lost 3 bases and J 2 bases, leaving 11 bases between the germline ends. In germline, CDR1 is DFQATT, CDR2 SNEGSKA (reference sequence). CDR3 sequence: CSARSGATYEQYF. The CDR3 bases are TGCAGTGCTAGGTCCGGGGCCACCTACGAGCAGTACTTC.

In its sample, this clonotype was seen many times. The chain couples TRBV12-3 or TRBV12-4 to TRBJ2-2; 11 bases match TRBD2. The CDR3 consists of 15 residues. V lost 6 bases and J lost 5; bases outside the gene matches: 5. The CDR3 region has the DNA TGTGCCAGCAGACCACTAGCGGGAGTGACCGGGGAGCTGTTTTTT. It yields the protein CASRPLAGVTGELFF.

This clonotype has just a few counts. The CDR3 nucleotides are TGTGCCAGCAGCCAAGCCGGGTGGGAGCAGTTCTTC. Its translation is CASSQAGWEQFF. This chain joins TRBV3-1 and TRBJ2-1, with D unresolved. Trimming shortened V by 1 base and J by 10 bases, and 8 bases separated the two germline ends. The germline V gene has CDR1 LGHDT and CDR2 YNNKEL (reference sequence). CDR3 size: 12 residues.

This clonotype has ten or more counts. This chain joins TRBV18 and TRBJ1-2; D remains ambiguous. CDR3 size: 12 residues. V was cut by 3 bases and J by 5 bases, with 7 bases left in between. CDR1 is KGHSH and CDR2 is LQKENI in the germline V gene. CDR3 residues: CASSPRDYGYTF. The CDR3 nucleotides are TGTGCCAGCTCACCGAGGGATTATGGCTACACCTTC.

The chain joins TRBV7-8 to TRBJ1-2; D gene ambiguous. CDR3 length equals 12 residues. The germline gives CDR1 SGHVS, CDR2 FQNEAQ. Trimming cost V 1 base and J 9 bases, with 9 bases left between them. In DNA, the CDR3 is TGTGCCAGCAGCTTAGGGGCAGCCCGCTACACCTTC. Its translation: CASSLGAARYTF.

V gene TRBV4-1 combines with J gene TRBJ2-1, with D uncertain. The V gene lost 2 bases and the J gene lost 6 bases, with 20 bases spanning the gap. The CDR3 is 17 amino acids. The germline V gene has CDR1 MGHRA and CDR2 YSYEKL. CDR3 region: CASSQFGVSSPSNEQFF. The CDR3, as DNA: TGCGCCAGCAGCCAATTTGGGGTTTCTTCACCATCCAATGAGCAGTTCTTC.

V is TRBV30 and J is TRBJ1-1, with 9 bases identical to TRBD1. The CDR3 is 12 residues long. The V gene's germline CDR1 is GTSNPN and CDR2 SVGIG (reference sequence). Trimming removed 8 bases from V and 5 bases from J; junction bases left unmatched: 6. Here the CDR3 reads CAKQGAGTEAFF. In nucleotides, the CDR3 is TGTGCCAAACAGGGGGCCGGTACTGAAGCTTTCTTT. The full variable domain, in which reference TRBV30 and TRBJ1-1 provide the parts outside the CDR3, is SQTIHQWPATLVQPVGSPLSLECTVEGTSNPNLYWYRQAAGRGLQLLFYSVGIGQISSEVPQNLSASRPQDRQFILSSKKLLLSDSGFYLCAKQGAGTEAFFGQGTRLTVV.

The rearrangement joins TRBV2 to TRBJ2-2; D remains unclear. The length of the CDR3 is 12 residues. Trimming removed 1 base from V and 6 bases from J, with 3 bases in between. Germline V CDR1 and CDR2: SNHLY, FYNNEI. The CDR3 sequence is CASSEVAGELFF. The CDR3 DNA sequence: TGTGCCAGCAGTGAAGTGGCCGGGGAGCTGTTTTTT.

The chain carries TRBV5-8 and TRBJ1-5; 10 bases map to TRBD1. The CDR3 length is 17 residues. The ends lost 2 bases at V and 3 bases at J; junction bases unmatched: 8. Germline V gene lookup returns CDR1 SGHTS and CDR2 YDEGEE. The CDR3 DNA sequence: TGTGCCAGCAGCTTTTTCGGGACAGGGGCAGTCAATCAGCCCCAGCATTTT. It is translated as CASSFFGTGAVNQPQHF.

V usage is TRBV15 and J usage is TRBJ1-5; possibly TRBD1 for D (6 bases). Trimming left V 5 bases short and J 6 bases short, with 17 bases between. The CDR3 covers 15 residues. Germline CDR1 and CDR2: LNHNV and YYDKDF (reference sequence). The CDR3 loop is CATSYDKGGGQPQHF. CDR3 coding DNA: TGTGCCACCAGCTATGATAAGGGGGGTGGTCAGCCCCAGCATTTT.

This rearrangement joins TRBV5-1 to TRBJ2-7, with 14 bases matching TRBD2. V trimming: 5 bases; J trimming: 3 bases; junction bases outside the gene matches: 16. CDR1 is SGHRS and CDR2 is YFSETQ in the germline V gene. The CDR3 covers 19 residues. CDR3 residues: CASSRILTGLAGVHYEQYF. CDR3 nucleotide sequence: TGCGCCAGCAGTAGAATCCTTACGGGACTAGCGGGAGTTCACTACGAGCAGTACTTC.

The sample holds a few counts of this clonotype. The rearrangement joins TRBV27 to TRBJ1-2; D uncertain. This CDR3 spans 13 amino acids. The germline CDR1 and CDR2 sequences are MNHEY and SMNVEV (reference sequence). Trimming removed 10 bases at V and 3 bases at J, with 15 bases between. CDR3 bases: TGTGCCACCGGCACCGGACCCCACTATGGCTACACCTTC. Translating gives CATGTGPHYGYTF.

V is TRBV25-1 and J is TRBJ1-6; D gene uncertain. Trimming pared 6 bases from V and 9 bases from J, leaving 12 bases between. The length of the CDR3 is 13 residues. Germline V gene lookup returns CDR1 MGHDK and CDR2 SYGVNS. The DNA of the CDR3 is TGTGCCAGCAGCATTTATGGAGGTTCACCCCTCCACTTT. Residues: CASSIYGGSPLHF.

In this sample, this clonotype turned up a few times. DNA for the CDR3: TGCGCCAGCAGCCCGGGACAGGGCGGCGCTTTCTTT. It encodes CASSPGQGGAFF. The chain employs TRBV5-1 and TRBJ1-1; TRBD1 agrees at 9 bases. The trim removed 4 bases at V and 11 bases at J, leaving 6 bases unmatched. CDR1 SGHRS and CDR2 YFSETQ come from the germline V gene. The CDR3 is 12 amino acids.

The chain uses TRBV7-2 and TRBJ2-7; tentative D call: TRBD2 (6 bases). From germline, CDR1 is SGHTA and CDR2 FQGNSA. The CDR3 runs 16 residues. V was clipped by 3 bases and J by 0 bases, with 15 bases between them. DNA of the CDR3: TGTGCCAGCAGCTTTAGCTCGGGGGAGAGCTCCTACGAGCAGTACTTC. Translating it yields CASSFSSGESSYEQYF. The complete variable domain, with remaining parts taken from reference TRBV7-2 and TRBJ2-7, reads GAGVSQSPSNKVTEKGKDVELRCDPISGHTALYWYRQSLGQGLEFLIYFQGNSAPDKSGLPSDRFSAERTGGSVSTLTIQRTQQEDSAVYLCASSFSSGESSYEQYFGPGTRLTVT.

The chain couples TRBV20-1 to TRBJ2-2; D unclear. This CDR3 is built from 14 residues. V was clipped by 3 bases and J by 2 bases, with 10 bases between them. Germline V lookup: CDR1 DFQATT, CDR2 SNEGSKA (reference sequence). The CDR3 DNA reads TGCAGTGCTAGTGGAACAGCCAACACCGGGGAGCTGTTTTTT. Protein sequence: CSASGTANTGELFF.

This clonotype was found many times. CDR3 nucleotide sequence: TGTGCCAGCAGTGACCCAATGAGGGGAGAGACCCAGTACTTC. Its translation: CASSDPMRGETQYF. The chain recombines TRBV6-1 with TRBJ2-5; D may correspond to TRBD1 or TRBD2 (5 bases each). V shed 3 bases and J shed 4 bases, with 12 bases lying between them. Germline V CDR1 and CDR2: MNHNS, SASEGT. The CDR3 covers 14 residues.

This clonotype came up many times. V is TRBV29-1 and J is TRBJ1-2; 10 bases fit TRBD1. There are 12 residues in the CDR3. V shed 6 bases and J 8 bases; nucleotides not matched to a gene: 6. CDR1 is SQVTM, CDR2 ANQGSEA, per germline. For the CDR3, the DNA is TGCAGCGTGACAGGGGGCGCAAAGGGCTACACCTTC. It yields the protein CSVTGGAKGYTF.

This clonotype was counted many times. J is TRBJ2-7 and V is TRBV2; 7 nucleotides line up with TRBD1. Germline V CDR1 and CDR2: SNHLY, FYNNEI. V shed 7 bases and J 10 bases; nucleotides not matched to a gene: 16. This CDR3 is 14 amino acids long. The CDR3 DNA is TGTGCCAGCATGAAGGGATCCGGGACAGTGGAACAGTACTTC. Its protein is CASMKGSGTVEQYF. The entire variable domain, with the rest obtained from reference TRBV2 and TRBJ2-7, is as follows: EPEVTQTPSHQVTQMGQEVILRCVPISNHLYFYWYRQILGQKVEFLVSFYNNEISEKSEIFDDQFSVERPDGSNFTLKIRSTKLEDSAMYFCASMKGSGTVEQYFGPGTRLTVT.

The chain recombines TRBV5-1 with TRBJ1-1; D is perhaps TRBD1 (5 bases). The CDR3 extends over 15 amino acids. Germline-derived CDR1 and CDR2 are SGHRS and YFSETQ. Trimming took 4 bases from V and 0 from J, leaving 13 bases between them. The CDR3: CASSPGPVLNTEAFF. In DNA, the CDR3 is TGCGCCAGCAGCCCGGGGCCGGTCCTGAACACTGAAGCTTTCTTT.

This clonotype was counted a few times. The rearrangement uses TRBV7-2 and TRBJ1-1; D unresolved. The CDR3 consists of 16 residues. V was pared by 2 bases and J by 1 base, with 14 bases between. CDR1 is SGHTA and CDR2 is FQGNSA in the germline V gene. Written as DNA, the CDR3 is TGTGCCAGCAGCTTATCGCGGATATCCTCGAACACTGAAGCTTTCTTT. Translation: CASSLSRISSNTEAFF. The variable domain in full, with the rest retrieved from reference TRBV7-2 and TRBJ1-1, is GAGVSQSPSNKVTEKGKDVELRCDPISGHTALYWYRQSLGQGLEFLIYFQGNSAPDKSGLPSDRFSAERTGGSVSTLTIQRTQQEDSAVYLCASSLSRISSNTEAFFGQGTRLTVV.

This clonotype has just a few counts. The chain links TRBV28 to TRBJ1-5; no clear D gene. Trimming stripped 8 bases from V and 6 bases from J, with 20 bases between. Germline V CDR1 and CDR2: MDHEN, SYDVKM. The CDR3 sequence is 15 residues long. This CDR3 reads CASGHAYMPPQPQHF. The DNA for the CDR3 is TGTGCCAGCGGCCATGCCTATATGCCTCCTCAGCCCCAGCATTTT.